Listed here is a single T cell receptor beta chain. Its antigen is not known. The data were obtained in a study of OX40 agonist ivuxolimab in advanced cancers. Study at large: At 0.01 to 10 mg/kg, ivuxolimab was administered intravenously to patients every 2 weeks. Males comprised about 78% of the group, whose mean age was approximately 62 years (range 23 to 79). Notes on the study in general: At doses 0.1 to 3.0 mg/kg, CD4+ and CD8+ clones expanded.

Sequenced by immunoSEQ multiplex PCR; TCRdb stores in-frame clones only, minus some. The table lists 150,000 to 190,000 clones, roughly 92% of them singletons. V dropped 6 bases and J dropped 8 bases, with 5 bases sitting between them. CDR1 and CDR2 from the germline V gene are SNHLY and FYNNEI. The CDR3 runs 11 residues. This clonotype was sampled from an adult with an advanced solid tumor such as melanoma, head and neck, liver or kidney cancer. Sample: CD4+ or CD8+ T cells sorted from blood, taken in a trial of the OX40 agonist ivuxolimab. The V and J genes are TRBV2 and TRBJ1-6; D unresolved. The CDR3 spells CASSPDSPLHF. CDR3 DNA: TGTGCCAGCAGCCCCGATTCACCCCTCCACTTT.